A selection of T cell receptor beta chains follows, all from one sample in a study of OX40 agonist ivuxolimab in advanced cancers. Sequencing was performed with immunoSEQ multiplex PCR; in TCRdb, only in-frame clones are kept and a portion is missing. The sample records some 44,000 clones, 75% to 90% being singletons. Sample: CD4+ or CD8+ T cells sorted from blood, taken in a trial of the OX40 agonist ivuxolimab. Source of these receptors: an adult with an advanced solid tumor such as melanoma, head and neck, liver or kidney cancer. CDR3s include the opening cysteine and the closing phenylalanine or tryptophan. The order of the fields is J gene, D gene, V gene, CDR3 DNA, CDR3 protein. A D gene is named only where the DNA matches it firmly.

j_gene: TRBJ1-2
d_gene: .
v_gene: TRBV27
CDR3nt: TGTGCCAGCCGAGCCTCCGGTACAGTCGGGTATGGCTACACCTTC
CDR3aa: CASRASGTVGYGYTF

j_gene: TRBJ1-3
d_gene: TRBD1
v_gene: TRBV23-1
CDR3nt: TGCGCCAGCACTTCAGTACGACAGGGCCTTCTAATACACTCTGGAAACACCATATATTTT
CDR3aa: CASTSVRQGLLIHSGNTIYF

j_gene: TRBJ2-2
d_gene: .
v_gene: TRBV11-3
CDR3nt: TGTGCCAGCAGCTCCCCCGGATATAAATCGAACACCGGGGAGCTGTTTTTT
CDR3aa: CASSSPGYKSNTGELFF

j_gene: TRBJ2-3
d_gene: .
v_gene: TRBV2
CDR3nt: TGTGCCAGTCGACAGTCTAGCACAGATACGCAGTATTTT
CDR3aa: CASRQSSTDTQYF

j_gene: TRBJ1-2
d_gene: TRBD1
v_gene: TRBV18
CDR3nt: TGTGCCAGCTCACCCCGGACAGGGGGCGATAACTATGGCTACACCTTC
CDR3aa: CASSPRTGGDNYGYTF

j_gene: TRBJ2-5
d_gene: TRBD2
v_gene: TRBV4-2
CDR3nt: TGTGCCAGCAGCCAAGATGGGACTAGCGGGGGGACCCGCCAAGAGACCCAGTACTTC
CDR3aa: CASSQDGTSGGTRQETQYF

j_gene: TRBJ2-7
d_gene: TRBD1
v_gene: TRBV28
CDR3nt: TGTGCCAGCAGTTCCTCGGGACAGGCCCCTACCTACGAGCAGTACTTC
CDR3aa: CASSSSGQAPTYEQYF

j_gene: TRBJ1-2
d_gene: .
v_gene: TRBV28
CDR3nt: TGTGCCAGCACCGCGGAGGCAAGGGACTATGGCTACACCTTC
CDR3aa: CASTAEARDYGYTF

j_gene: TRBJ2-3
d_gene: .
v_gene: TRBV19
CDR3nt: TGTGCCAGTAGTGTCACTGGACCCGCGGGCACAGATACGCAGTATTTT
CDR3aa: CASSVTGPAGTDTQYF

j_gene: TRBJ2-1
d_gene: TRBD1
v_gene: TRBV4-1
CDR3nt: TGCGCCAGCAGCCGCCCAGGGACAGGGGTACATGAGCAGTTCTTC
CDR3aa: CASSRPGTGVHEQFF

j_gene: TRBJ1-6
d_gene: .
v_gene: TRBV27
CDR3nt: TGTGCCAGCAGTCTGGGGGCGACTAATTCACCCCTCCACTTT
CDR3aa: CASSLGATNSPLHF

j_gene: TRBJ2-2
d_gene: .
v_gene: TRBV7-2
CDR3nt: TGTGCCAACAGCTCGGATGGGGGGGAGCTGTTTTTT
CDR3aa: CANSSDGGELFF

j_gene: TRBJ2-1
d_gene: TRBD2
v_gene: TRBV2
CDR3nt: TGTGCCAGCAGGACTAGCGGGAATGCGGTTGAGCAGTTCTTC
CDR3aa: CASRTSGNAVEQFF

j_gene: TRBJ2-1
d_gene: .
v_gene: TRBV6-1
CDR3nt: TGTGCCAGCAGTGAAACGGAGTCTTACAATAAGCAGTTCTTC
CDR3aa: CASSETESYNKQFF

j_gene: TRBJ1-5
d_gene: .
v_gene: TRBV6-6
CDR3nt: TGTGCCAGCAGCCCAGTTTTAGGGGGAGGTAGTCAGCCCCAGCATTTT
CDR3aa: CASSPVLGGGSQPQHF